These T cell receptor beta chains were read from a single sample in a study of spatial heterogeneity in lung cancer. TCRdb independently ran MiXCR on the 5' RACE reads; one entry per CDR3 protein. The sample shows about 48,000 distinct CDR3 sequences, over 4.5% of them seen only once. This material consisted of PBMCs, taken at surgery. The receptors come from a male donor with early-stage non-small cell lung cancer. CDR3s include the opening cysteine and the closing phenylalanine or tryptophan. The order of the fields is D gene, clone size, J gene, V gene, CDR3 protein, CDR3 DNA. A D gene is named only where the DNA matches it firmly. Expanded clones are given a class, and other clones once, few, many or no size at all.

D: -
size: many
J: TRBJ2-1
V: TRBV11-2
CDR3: CASSISGTPGSYEQFF
DNA: TGTGCCAGCAGCATTTCCGGGACTCCCGGCTCGTATGAGCAGTTCTTC

D: TRBD2
size: few
J: TRBJ2-1
V: TRBV20-1
CDR3: CSAAGLAGGVNEQFF
DNA: TGCAGTGCCGCGGGACTAGCGGGAGGGGTGAATGAGCAGTTCTTC

D: TRBD2
size: many
J: TRBJ2-5
V: TRBV7-2
CDR3: CASSPTLAASQETQYF
DNA: TGTGCCAGCAGCCCTACACTAGCGGCCTCACAAGAGACCCAGTACTTC

D: -
size: many
J: TRBJ2-5
V: TRBV3-1
CDR3: CASSHRTLGMNGETQYF
DNA: TGTGCCAGCAGCCACAGGACCCTTGGGATGAATGGAGAGACCCAGTACTTC

D: -
size: many
J: TRBJ2-7
V: TRBV7-6
CDR3: CASSLEVSASYEQYF
DNA: TGTGCCAGCAGCTTAGAGGTTAGCGCGTCCTACGAGCAGTACTTC

D: -
size: many
J: TRBJ2-3
V: TRBV5-1
CDR3: CASSLGRMTDTQYF
DNA: TGCGCCAGCAGCCTCGGGAGAATGACAGATACGCAGTATTTT

D: -
size: once
J: TRBJ2-2
V: TRBV6-5
CDR3: CASRRDFNTGELFF
DNA: TGTGCCAGTCGTCGGGACTTTAACACCGGGGAGCTGTTTTTT

D: -
size: many
J: TRBJ2-2
V: TRBV19
CDR3: CASSSRGHSTGELFF
DNA: TGTGCCAGTAGTTCTCGCGGGCATAGCACCGGGGAGCTGTTTTTT

D: -
size: many
J: TRBJ2-6
V: TRBV10-3
CDR3: CAISESNFGLSGANVLTF
DNA: TGTGCCATCAGTGAGTCGAATTTTGGGCTCTCTGGGGCCAACGTCCTGACTTTC

D: TRBD1
size: many
J: TRBJ2-1
V: TRBV12-3/TRBV12-4
CDR3: CASSLVPGTGGWNEQFF
DNA: TGTGCCAGCAGTTTAGTCCCCGGGACAGGGGGCTGGAATGAGCAGTTCTTC

D: -
size: many
J: TRBJ1-1
V: TRBV11-2
CDR3: CASSPPPAVSEAFF
DNA: TGTGCCAGCAGCCCGCCCCCAGCGGTGTCTGAAGCTTTCTTT

D: -
size: many
J: TRBJ2-2
V: TRBV6-5
CDR3: CASTAPNTGELFF
DNA: TGTGCCAGCACGGCACCGAACACCGGGGAGCTGTTTTTT

D: -
size: many
J: TRBJ1-6
V: TRBV6-1
CDR3: CASSEARARTLNSPLHF
DNA: TGTGCCAGCAGTGAAGCGAGGGCTCGTACTTTGAATTCACCCCTCCACTTT

D: -
size: many
J: TRBJ2-4
V: TRBV3-1
CDR3: CASSHPGNIQYF
DNA: TGTGCCAGCAGCCATCCGGGAAACATTCAGTACTTC

D: -
size: many
J: TRBJ1-6
V: TRBV18
CDR3: CASSRPPGNPPYNSPLHF
DNA: TGTGCCAGCTCACGACCCCCTGGGAATCCACCATATAATTCACCCCTCCACTTT

D: -
size: many
J: TRBJ2-7
V: TRBV27
CDR3: CASSPRQDSYEQYF
DNA: TGTGCCAGCAGTCCGCGACAGGATTCCTACGAGCAGTACTTC

D: TRBD2
size: many
J: TRBJ2-3
V: TRBV5-1
CDR3: CASSSTSGTDTQYF
DNA: TGCGCCAGCAGCTCAACTAGCGGGACAGATACGCAGTATTTT

D: -
size: many
J: TRBJ1-4
V: TRBV29-1
CDR3: CSVGMNRATNEKLFF
DNA: TGCAGCGTAGGAATGAACAGGGCCACTAATGAAAAACTGTTTTTT

D: -
size: many
J: TRBJ2-3
V: TRBV6-2/TRBV6-3
CDR3: CASSYVQPVDTQYF
DNA: TGTGCCAGCAGTTACGTCCAGCCGGTAGATACGCAGTATTTT

D: TRBD2
size: many
J: TRBJ2-5
V: TRBV4-3
CDR3: CASSRTGLALETQYF
DNA: TGCGCCAGCAGTAGGACGGGACTAGCATTAGAGACCCAGTACTTC

D: TRBD2
size: many
J: TRBJ2-1
V: TRBV2
CDR3: CASSEQGRTSGNEQFF
DNA: TGTGCCAGCAGTGAGCAGGGTAGGACTAGCGGAAATGAGCAGTTCTTC

D: TRBD1
size: many
J: TRBJ2-1
V: TRBV6-6
CDR3: CASNLDRQGGYNEQFF
DNA: TGTGCCAGCAACTTAGATAGACAGGGGGGTTACAATGAGCAGTTCTTC

D: TRBD2
size: many
J: TRBJ2-1
V: TRBV20-1
CDR3: CSASRTSGNEQFF
DNA: TGCAGTGCTAGTAGGACTAGCGGAAATGAGCAGTTCTTC

D: -
size: many
J: TRBJ2-5
V: TRBV5-1
CDR3: CASSLAGSGRETQYF
DNA: TGCGCCAGCAGCTTGGCAGGGTCTGGGCGAGAGACCCAGTACTTC

D: -
size: many
J: TRBJ1-1
V: TRBV4-1
CDR3: CASSQEGGDPTEAFF
DNA: TGCGCCAGCAGCCAAGAGGGAGGGGACCCCACTGAAGCTTTCTTT

D: -
size: many
J: TRBJ1-2
V: TRBV7-9
CDR3: CASSLVVGPGSGYTF
DNA: TGTGCCAGCAGCTTAGTGGTCGGCCCGGGCAGTGGCTACACCTTC

D: TRBD2
size: many
J: TRBJ2-5
V: TRBV5-8
CDR3: CASSPGLGQETQYF
DNA: TGTGCCAGCAGCCCCGGACTAGGCCAAGAGACCCAGTACTTC

D: -
size: many
J: TRBJ2-7
V: TRBV12-3/TRBV12-4
CDR3: CASSLGLLYEQYF
DNA: TGTGCCAGCAGCCTCGGACTTCTTTACGAGCAGTACTTC

D: -
size: many
J: TRBJ1-5
V: TRBV27
CDR3: CASRPHQPQHF
DNA: TGTGCCAGCAGGCCGCATCAGCCCCAGCATTTT

D: TRBD2
size: -
J: TRBJ2-1
V: TRBV7-7
CDR3: CASSAMTSGNNEQFF
DNA: TGTGCTAGCAGCGCGATGACTAGCGGGAATAATGAGCAGTTCTTC

D: -
size: many
J: TRBJ2-1
V: TRBV7-8
CDR3: CASSSGRGTEQFF
DNA: TGTGCCAGCAGCTCGGGTCGAGGGACTGAGCAGTTCTTC

D: TRBD1
size: many
J: TRBJ2-1
V: TRBV6-6
CDR3: CASWDRVDEQFF
DNA: TGTGCCAGCTGGGACAGGGTGGATGAGCAGTTCTTC

D: TRBD2
size: many
J: TRBJ2-1
V: TRBV7-2
CDR3: CATSGGGPSSYNEQFF
DNA: TGTGCCACCTCGGGGGGGGGACCCAGCTCCTACAATGAGCAGTTCTTC

D: -
size: many
J: TRBJ1-3
V: TRBV18
CDR3: CASSPATGAGNTIYF
DNA: TGTGCCAGCTCGCCTGCGACAGGAGCCGGAAACACCATATATTTT

D: -
size: -
J: TRBJ1-2
V: TRBV28
CDR3: CASSLTTNYGYTF
DNA: TGTGCCAGCAGCCTGACAACTAACTATGGCTACACCTTC

D: -
size: many
J: TRBJ1-4
V: TRBV28
CDR3: CASSLLGATNEKLFF
DNA: TGTGCCAGCAGTTTATTGGGGGCAACTAATGAAAAACTGTTTTTT

D: TRBD1
size: many
J: TRBJ1-1
V: TRBV7-2
CDR3: CASSFYGQGIEAFF
DNA: TGTGCCAGCAGCTTTTACGGACAGGGGATTGAAGCTTTCTTT

D: -
size: many
J: TRBJ2-3
V: TRBV12-3/TRBV12-4
CDR3: CASGVTDTQYF
DNA: TGTGCCAGCGGCGTGACAGATACGCAGTATTTT

D: -
size: many
J: TRBJ2-7
V: TRBV30
CDR3: CARMDALVGEQYF
DNA: TGTGCCAGGATGGACGCACTCGTCGGGGAGCAGTACTTC

D: -
size: many
J: TRBJ2-5
V: TRBV5-1
CDR3: CASSRGGKETQYF
DNA: TGCGCCAGCAGCAGGGGAGGAAAAGAGACCCAGTACTTC

D: -
size: many
J: TRBJ2-5
V: TRBV4-1
CDR3: CASSPKGSGGAETQYF
DNA: TGCGCCAGCAGCCCAAAGGGGTCGGGGGGCGCGGAGACCCAGTACTTC

D: TRBD2
size: many
J: TRBJ2-3
V: TRBV5-4
CDR3: CASPRAGDADTQYF
DNA: TGTGCCAGCCCCCGGGCGGGAGACGCAGATACGCAGTATTTT

D: TRBD2
size: many
J: TRBJ2-5
V: TRBV7-6
CDR3: CASSPPTSGGQETQYF
DNA: TGTGCCAGCAGCCCTCCGACTAGCGGGGGGCAAGAGACCCAGTACTTC

D: -
size: many
J: TRBJ1-6
V: TRBV14
CDR3: CASSQDRAGYSPLHF
DNA: TGTGCCAGCAGCCAAGATCGTGCAGGGTATTCACCCCTCCACTTT

D: -
size: medium-sized
J: TRBJ2-5
V: TRBV23-1
CDR3: CASSSRGTPSYQETQYF
DNA: TGCGCCAGCAGTTCACGGGGAACACCTTCTTACCAAGAGACCCAGTACTTC

D: -
size: -
J: TRBJ2-2
V: TRBV20-1
CDR3: CSAARGTGELFF
DNA: TGCAGTGCTGCCCGGGGCACCGGGGAGCTGTTTTTT

D: -
size: many
J: TRBJ2-1
V: TRBV4-2
CDR3: CASSQVHSDFEQFF
DNA: TGTGCCAGCAGCCAGGTCCATAGCGATTTTGAGCAGTTCTTC

D: TRBD2
size: many
J: TRBJ2-7
V: TRBV9
CDR3: CASSVGLAAGHIYEQYF
DNA: TGTGCCAGCAGCGTAGGACTAGCAGCGGGTCACATTTACGAGCAGTACTTC